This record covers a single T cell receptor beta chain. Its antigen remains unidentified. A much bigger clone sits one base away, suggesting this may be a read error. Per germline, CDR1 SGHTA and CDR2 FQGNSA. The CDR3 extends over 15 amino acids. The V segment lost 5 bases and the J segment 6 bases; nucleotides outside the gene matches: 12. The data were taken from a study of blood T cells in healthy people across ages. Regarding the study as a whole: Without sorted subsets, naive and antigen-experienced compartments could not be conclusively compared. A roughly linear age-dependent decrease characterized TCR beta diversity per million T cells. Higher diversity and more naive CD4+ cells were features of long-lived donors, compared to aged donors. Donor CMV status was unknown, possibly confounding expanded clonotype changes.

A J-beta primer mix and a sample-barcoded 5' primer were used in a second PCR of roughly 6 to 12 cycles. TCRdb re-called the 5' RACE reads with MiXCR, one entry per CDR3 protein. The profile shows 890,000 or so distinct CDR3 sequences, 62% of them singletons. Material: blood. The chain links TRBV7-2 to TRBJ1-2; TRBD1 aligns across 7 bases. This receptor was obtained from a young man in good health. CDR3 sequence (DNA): TGTGCCAGCAGCGCAGGGACAGTTTCGTCTGATGGCTACACCTTC. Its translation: CASSAGTVSSDGYTF.